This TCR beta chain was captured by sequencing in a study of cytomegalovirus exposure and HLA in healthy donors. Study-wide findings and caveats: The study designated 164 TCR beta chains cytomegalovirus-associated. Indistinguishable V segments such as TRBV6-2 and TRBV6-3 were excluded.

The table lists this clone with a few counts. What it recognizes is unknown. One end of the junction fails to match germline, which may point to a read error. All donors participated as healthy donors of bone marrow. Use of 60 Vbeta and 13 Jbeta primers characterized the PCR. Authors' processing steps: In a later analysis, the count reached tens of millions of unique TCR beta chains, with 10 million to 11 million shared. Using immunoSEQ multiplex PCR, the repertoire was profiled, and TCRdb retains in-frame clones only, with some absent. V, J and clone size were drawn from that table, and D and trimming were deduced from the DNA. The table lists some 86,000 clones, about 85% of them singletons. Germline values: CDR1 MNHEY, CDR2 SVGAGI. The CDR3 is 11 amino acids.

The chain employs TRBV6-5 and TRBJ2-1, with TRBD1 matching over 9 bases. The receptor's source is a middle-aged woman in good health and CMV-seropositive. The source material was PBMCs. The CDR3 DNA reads TGTGCCAGCAGGGATGGGACAGGGTGGATCTTC. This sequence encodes CASRDGTGWIF.